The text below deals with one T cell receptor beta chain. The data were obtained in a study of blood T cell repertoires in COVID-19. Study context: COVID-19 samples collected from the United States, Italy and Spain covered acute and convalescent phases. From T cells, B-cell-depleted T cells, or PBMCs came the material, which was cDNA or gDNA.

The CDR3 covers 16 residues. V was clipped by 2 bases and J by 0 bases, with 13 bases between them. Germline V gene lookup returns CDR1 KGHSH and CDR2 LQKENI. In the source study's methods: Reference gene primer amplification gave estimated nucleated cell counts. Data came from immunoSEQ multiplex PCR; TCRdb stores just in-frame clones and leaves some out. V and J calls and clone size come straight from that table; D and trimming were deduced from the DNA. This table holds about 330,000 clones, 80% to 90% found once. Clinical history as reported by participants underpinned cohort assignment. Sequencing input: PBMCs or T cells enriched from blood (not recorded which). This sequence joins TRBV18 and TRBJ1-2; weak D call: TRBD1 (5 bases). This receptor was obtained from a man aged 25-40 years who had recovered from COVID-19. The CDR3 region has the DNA TGTGCCAGCTCACCAGGGGTGGCAGGGCCTAACTATGGCTACACCTTC. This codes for CASSPGVAGPNYGYTF.